The 28 T cell receptor beta chains below come from one sample, sequenced in a study of T cell responses to AZD1222 COVID-19 vaccine. Sequencing used immunoSEQ multiplex PCR; TCRdb keeps in-frame clones, though not all of them. The table has about 130,000 clones, about 86% seen once. Sequenced material: peripheral blood, taken on day 0 of AZD1222 vaccination. These receptors were taken from an adult in good health.

The chain combines TRBV9 with TRBJ2-3, with D hard to call. Deletions cut 1 base from V and 6 bases from J, with 6 bases between. From germline, CDR1 is SGDLS and CDR2 YYNGEE. This CDR3 has 12 residues. CDR3 loop: CASSVRADTQYF. The CDR3 DNA reads as TGTGCCAGCAGCGTAAGGGCGGATACGCAGTATTTT.

V usage is TRBV5-1 and J usage is TRBJ2-3; D is ambiguous. Germline CDR1 and CDR2: SGHRS and YFSETQ. The V and J ends lost 2 bases and 1 base respectively, with 11 bases between them. The CDR3 sequence is 15 residues long. The CDR3 loop reads CASSFFGGGTDTQYF. DNA for the CDR3: TGCGCCAGCAGCTTTTTTGGCGGAGGCACAGATACGCAGTATTTT.

Of note for this clone: The junction does not match germline at one end; this may be a read error. The V call is TRBV2, the J call TRBJ2-7; perhaps TRBD2 as D (5 bases). Germline V lookup: CDR1 SNHLY, CDR2 FYNNEI. The length of the CDR3 is 11 residues. CDR3 DNA sequence: TGTGCCAGCAGTGAATTGCGGGTCCCCGGCTTC. It is translated as CASSELRVPGF.

The count of this clone is one. The chain carries TRBV7-9 and TRBJ2-1; D gene unclear. CDR1 and CDR2 from the germline V gene are SEHNR and FQNEAQ (reference sequence). V was trimmed by 5 bases and J by 6 bases, leaving 14 bases between them. The CDR3 is made up of 14 amino acids. The CDR3 loop is CASSLLSAPNEQFF. The DNA for the CDR3 is TGTGCCAGCAGCCTCCTTTCCGCCCCCAATGAGCAGTTCTTC.

V usage is TRBV19 and J usage is TRBJ1-6; no definite D call. V was cut by 8 bases and J by 0 bases, with 8 bases left in between. Germline CDR1 LNHDA, CDR2 SQIVND (reference sequence). This CDR3 spans 14 amino acids. The CDR3 region is CASAGSSYNSPLHF. DNA of the CDR3: TGTGCCAGTGCCGGGAGCTCCTATAATTCACCCCTCCACTTT. The full variable domain, completed using reference TRBV19 and TRBJ1-6, is DGGITQSPKYLFRKEGQNVTLSCEQNLNHDAMYWYRQDPGQGLRLIYYSQIVNDFQKGDIAEGYSVSREKKESFPLTVTSAQKNPTAFYLCASAGSSYNSPLHFGNGTRLTVT.

The chain combines TRBV19 with TRBJ1-1, with 7 bases aligning to TRBD1. CDR3 length: 12 residues. Germline CDR1 and CDR2: LNHDA and SQIVND (reference sequence). With V trimmed by 6 bases and J by 5 bases, 3 bases remained unmatched. The CDR3 sequence: CASSAGGTEAFF. Here the CDR3 DNA reads TGTGCCAGTAGCGCAGGGGGGACTGAAGCTTTCTTT.

The DNA for the CDR3 is TGTGCCATCAGTGTGGACAGGGGGCCAACTGGAAACACCATATATTTT. Its translation is CAISVDRGPTGNTIYF. The V gene is TRBV10-3, the J gene TRBJ1-3; TRBD1 matches 11 bases. Germline-derived CDR1 and CDR2 are ENHRY and SYGVKD. Unmatched junction bases numbered 4, after V lost 4 bases and J lost 2 bases. The CDR3 extends over 16 amino acids.

In this sample, this clone turned up once. CDR3 in DNA: TGTGCCAGCAGTTTAGTTTATATGCGGCAGTCCAAAGTCCACTTT. This codes for CASSLVYMRQSKVHF. The J gene is TRBJ1-6, the V gene TRBV27; D is undetermined. The CDR3 has 15 residues. Germline CDR1 is MNHEY and CDR2 is SMNVEV (reference sequence). Between the trimmed V and J ends, which lost 2 bases and 17 bases, there was a span of 22 bases.

This clone was seen a few times. This rearrangement joins TRBV20-1 to TRBJ2-4; the D is unclear. Germline V gives CDR1 DFQATT, CDR2 SNEGSKA (reference sequence). The CDR3 runs 10 residues. Trimming cost V 3 bases and J 5 bases, with 2 bases left between them. The CDR3 region has the DNA TGCAGTGCTAGTCAAAACATTCAGTACTTC. Amino acids: CSASQNIQYF.

The chain recombines TRBV12-3 or TRBV12-4 with TRBJ2-7; 8 bases line up with TRBD2. This CDR3 has 13 amino acids. J was trimmed by 5 bases and V by 6 bases; bases with no gene match: 6. The chain's CDR3 is CASRSGGPDEQYF. In nucleotides, the CDR3 is TGTGCCAGCAGGTCGGGGGGGCCTGACGAGCAGTACTTC.

This chain uses TRBV19 with TRBJ1-6; maybe TRBD1 (5 bases). The length of the CDR3 is 14 residues. The V gene's germline CDR1 is LNHDA and CDR2 SQIVND (reference sequence). V lost 8 bases, J lost 6 bases, and 14 bases lay in between. CDR3 nucleotide sequence: TGTGCCAGTGGGCCGCTCGGGGGTAATTCACCCCTCCACTTT. The encoded protein is CASGPLGGNSPLHF.

The chain uses TRBV7-9 and TRBJ2-7, with 10 bases fitting TRBD1. Germline-derived CDR1 and CDR2 are SEHNR and FQNEAQ (reference sequence). The CDR3 totals 15 residues. V dropped 6 bases and J dropped 4; count of bases not matched to a gene: 9. The CDR3 here is CASRGLGTGAYEQYF. The CDR3 DNA reads TGTGCCAGCAGAGGTTTAGGGACAGGGGCTTACGAGCAGTACTTC. Looking up the rest from reference TRBV7-9 and TRBJ2-7 gives the full variable domain: DTGVSQNPRHKITKRGQNVTFRCDPISEHNRLYWYRQTLGQGPEFLTYFQNEAQLEKSRLLSDRFSAERPKGSFSTLEIQRTEQGDSAMYLCASRGLGTGAYEQYFGPGTRLTVT.

This clone was seen a few times. This chain connects TRBV6-4 to TRBJ2-2, with no clear D. Trimming left V 0 bases short and J 7 bases short, with 6 bases between. Germline V gene data show CDR1 as MRHNA and CDR2 as SNTAGT. CDR3 length equals 13 residues. The DNA of the CDR3 is TGTGCCAGCAGTGACTCAGAGGTCGGGGAGCTGTTTTTT. Encoded protein: CASSDSEVGELFF.

The rearrangement joins TRBV5-8 to TRBJ1-2; D not certain. This CDR3 is 13 amino acids long. Trimming removed 0 bases at V and 8 bases at J, with 11 bases between. Germline CDR1 reads SGHTS; CDR2 reads YDEGEE. The CDR3 DNA reads TGTGCCAGCAGCTTGGCGACGTCGATGGGCTACACCTTC. Amino acids: CASSLATSMGYTF. The full variable domain, its missing parts supplied by reference TRBV5-8 and TRBJ1-2, is EAGVTQSPTHLIKTRGQQATLRCSPISGHTSVYWYQQALGLGLQFLLWYDEGEERNRGNFPPRFSGRQFPNYSSELNVNALELEDSALYLCASSLATSMGYTFGSGTRLTVV.

This clone was counted once. This chain connects TRBV4-1 to TRBJ1-1, with 7 positions matching TRBD1. The CDR3 contains 14 residues. Per germline, CDR1 MGHRA and CDR2 YSYEKL. After removal of 1 base from V and 5 bases from J, the junction contained 4 bases not matched to a gene. The DNA of the CDR3 is TGCGCCAGCAGCCAAGTCGGCAGGGGGACTGAAGCTTTCTTT. Translating gives CASSQVGRGTEAFF.

V is TRBV5-4 and J is TRBJ1-2, with 8 bases matching TRBD1. This CDR3 contains 13 residues. The germline CDR1 and CDR2 sequences are SGHNT and YYREEE (reference sequence). The trim removed 3 bases at V and 5 bases at J, leaving 3 bases unmatched. The CDR3: CASSSQGGYGYTF. CDR3 coding DNA: TGTGCCAGCAGCTCACAGGGGGGATATGGCTACACCTTC.

The chain recombines TRBV3-1 (or the pseudogene TRBV3-2) with TRBJ2-3; D unclear. The germline V gene has CDR1 LGHDT and CDR2 YNNKEL (reference sequence). This CDR3 comprises 12 residues. V dropped 3 bases and J dropped 0 bases, with 1 base sitting between them. The CDR3 DNA reads as TGTGCCAGCAGCCATAGCACAGATACGCAGTATTTT. Amino acids: CASSHSTDTQYF.

J is TRBJ2-7 and V is TRBV2; possible D gene TRBD1, 5 bases. CDR1 SNHLY and CDR2 FYNNEI come from the germline V gene. V was shortened by 7 bases and J by 4 bases, with 11 bases between the two germline ends. The CDR3 contains 12 residues. CDR3 loop: CASNRPRYEQYF. CDR3 bases: TGTGCCAGCAACAGGCCGAGATACGAGCAGTACTTC.

V is TRBV4-2 and J is TRBJ2-5; no reliable D call. Germline V lookup: CDR1 LGHNA, CDR2 YNFKEQ. V lost 2 bases and J 1 base, leaving 14 bases between the germline ends. The CDR3 loop spans 16 amino acids. The CDR3 bases are TGTGCCAGCAGCCAACCCACGACTGGGGTCCAAGAGACCCAGTACTTC. Encoded protein: CASSQPTTGVQETQYF.

This clone has a single count. V and J are TRBV27 and TRBJ2-1; weak D call: TRBD2 (5 bases). V was shortened by 7 bases and J by 2 bases, with 15 bases between the two germline ends. The CDR3 extends over 15 amino acids. Per the germline V gene, CDR1 is MNHEY and CDR2 is SMNVEV (reference sequence). DNA for the CDR3: TGTGCCAGCACCCTTGGAGGCCCGACCTACAATGAGCAGTTCTTC. Protein product: CASTLGGPTYNEQFF.

V and J are TRBV3-1 (or the pseudogene TRBV3-2) and TRBJ1-4; 7 nucleotides agree with TRBD1. The CDR3 covers 15 residues. The ends lost 1 base at V and 8 bases at J; junction bases unmatched: 7. Germline CDR1 LGHDT, CDR2 YNNKEL (reference sequence). CDR3 DNA sequence: TGTGCCAGCAGCCAAGCCACAGGGGCGGCAGAAAAACTGTTTTTT. This codes for CASSQATGAAEKLFF.

This clone has just a few counts. The chain is built from TRBV7-2 and TRBJ1-2; unclear D gene. This CDR3 contains 15 residues. Trimming took 1 base from V and 3 from J, leaving 12 bases between them. Germline V gene lookup returns CDR1 SGHTA and CDR2 FQGNSA. This CDR3 reads CASSLGRAGDYGYTF. For the CDR3, the DNA is TGTGCCAGCAGCTTAGGGAGGGCTGGCGACTATGGCTACACCTTC.

The chain carries TRBV10-3 and TRBJ2-1; TRBD1 aligns across 11 bases. The V gene end was trimmed by 0 bases and the J gene end by 7 bases; junction bases not matched to a gene: 2. CDR1 ENHRY and CDR2 SYGVKD come from the germline V gene. The CDR3 length is 15 residues. The CDR3 DNA reads as TGTGCCATCAGTGAGTCGGGACAGGGGGGTAATGAGCAGTTCTTC. The encoded protein is CAISESGQGGNEQFF.

V is TRBV6-2 or TRBV6-3 and J is TRBJ1-1; no reliable D call. The CDR3 contains 13 residues. V lost 6 bases and J lost 11, with 19 bases in between. Germline V gene lookup returns CDR1 MNHEY and CDR2 SVGEGT. The CDR3 DNA reads TGTGCCAGCAGCGCCACCCTGGTAGGCGGGGCTTTCTTT. Translating gives CASSATLVGGAFF.

This clone was picked up one time. The rearrangement uses TRBV27 and TRBJ1-1; D call uncertain. The CDR3 contains 13 residues. Germline-derived CDR1 and CDR2 are MNHEY and SMNVEV (reference sequence). The germline V and J ends were trimmed by 7 bases and 5 bases, with 14 bases remaining between them. The CDR3 reads CASMRSGGTEAFF. CDR3 bases: TGTGCCAGCATGAGGTCGGGAGGGACTGAAGCTTTCTTT.

The count of this clone is one. The chain is built from TRBV28 and TRBJ1-1; TRBD1 matches at 9 bases. The CDR3 is 16 residues long. The V gene end was trimmed by 8 bases and the J gene end by 2 bases; junction bases not matched to a gene: 12. Germline CDR1 MDHEN, CDR2 SYDVKM. The CDR3 here is CASRPGQGSGNTEAFF. As DNA, the CDR3 is TGTGCCAGCCGTCCGGGACAGGGATCGGGTAACACTGAAGCTTTCTTT. Full variable domain (outside the CDR3, taken from reference TRBV28 and TRBJ1-1): DVKVTQSSRYLVKRTGEKVFLECVQDMDHENMFWYRQDPGLGLRLIYFSYDVKMKEKGDIPEGYSVSREKKERFSLILESASTNQTSMYLCASRPGQGSGNTEAFFGQGTRLTVV.

The rearrangement links TRBV30 to TRBJ1-6; D gene uncertain. Between the trimmed V and J ends, which lost 0 bases and 6 bases, there was a span of 15 bases. The CDR3 totals 16 residues. Germline V gene sequence: CDR1 GTSNPN, CDR2 SVGIG (reference sequence). The CDR3 loop reads CAWSVSVAIVNSPLHF. Here the CDR3 DNA reads TGTGCCTGGAGTGTATCCGTAGCGATAGTTAATTCACCCCTCCACTTT.

The CDR3 here is CASSLARGNSGANVLTF. The CDR3 bases are TGTGCCAGCAGCTTAGCGCGTGGCAATTCTGGGGCCAACGTCCTGACTTTC. V usage is TRBV7-2 and J usage is TRBJ2-6; unclear D gene. The CDR3 has 17 amino acids. V lost 0 bases and J lost 1, with 10 bases in between. CDR1 and CDR2 from the germline V gene are SGHTA and FQGNSA.